The source of this T cell receptor (beta chain) is a study of blood T cell repertoires in COVID-19. Each participant's cohort was designated according to participant-reported clinical history. The data were produced by immunoSEQ multiplex PCR, yet TCRdb's version contains in-frame clones alone and is incomplete. The sample records approximately 220,000 clones, 70% to 90% being singletons. The length of the CDR3 is 13 residues. V lost 0 bases to trimming and J lost 12 bases; unmatched junction nucleotides: 6. Germline V lookup: CDR1 SGDLS, CDR2 YYNGEE. The J gene is TRBJ2-1, the V gene TRBV9, with 7 bases lining up with TRBD1. Sequenced sample: PBMCs or T cells enriched from blood (not recorded which). This clonotype was obtained from a woman aged 35 to 49 with acute COVID-19. The CDR3 sequence is CASSVETGTSQFF. As DNA, the CDR3 is TGTGCCAGCAGCGTAGAGACAGGGACCTCGCAGTTCTTC.